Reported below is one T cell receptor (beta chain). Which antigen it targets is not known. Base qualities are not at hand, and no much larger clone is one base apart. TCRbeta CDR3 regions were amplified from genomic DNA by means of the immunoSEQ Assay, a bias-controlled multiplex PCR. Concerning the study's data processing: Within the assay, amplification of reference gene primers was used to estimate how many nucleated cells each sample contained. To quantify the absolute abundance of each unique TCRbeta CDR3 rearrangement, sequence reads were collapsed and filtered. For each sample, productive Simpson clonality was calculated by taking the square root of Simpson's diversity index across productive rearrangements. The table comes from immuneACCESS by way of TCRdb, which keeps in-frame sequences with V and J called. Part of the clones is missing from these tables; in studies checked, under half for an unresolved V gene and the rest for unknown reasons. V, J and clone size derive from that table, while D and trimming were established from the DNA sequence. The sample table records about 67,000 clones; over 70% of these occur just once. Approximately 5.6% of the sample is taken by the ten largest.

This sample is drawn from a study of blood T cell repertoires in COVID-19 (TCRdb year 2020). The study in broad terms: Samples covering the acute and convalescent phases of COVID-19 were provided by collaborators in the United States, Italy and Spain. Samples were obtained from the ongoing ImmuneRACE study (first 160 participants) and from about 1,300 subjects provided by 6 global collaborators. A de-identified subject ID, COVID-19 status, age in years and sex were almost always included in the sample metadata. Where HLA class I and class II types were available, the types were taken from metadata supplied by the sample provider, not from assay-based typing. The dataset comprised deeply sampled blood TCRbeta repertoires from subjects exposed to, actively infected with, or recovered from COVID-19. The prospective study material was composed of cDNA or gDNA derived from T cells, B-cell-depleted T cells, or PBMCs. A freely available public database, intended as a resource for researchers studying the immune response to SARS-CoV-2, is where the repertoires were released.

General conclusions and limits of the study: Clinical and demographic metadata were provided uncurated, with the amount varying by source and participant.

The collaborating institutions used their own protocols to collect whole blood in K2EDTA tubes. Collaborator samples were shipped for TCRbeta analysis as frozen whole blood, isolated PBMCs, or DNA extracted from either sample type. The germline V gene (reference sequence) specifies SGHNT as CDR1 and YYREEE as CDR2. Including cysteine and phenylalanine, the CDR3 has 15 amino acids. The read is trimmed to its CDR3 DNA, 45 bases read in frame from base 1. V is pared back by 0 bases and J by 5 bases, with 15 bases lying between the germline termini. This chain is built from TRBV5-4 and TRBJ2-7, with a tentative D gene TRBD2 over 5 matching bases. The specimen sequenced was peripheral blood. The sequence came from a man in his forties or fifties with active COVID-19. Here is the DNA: TGTGCCAGCAGCTTGGTTGGCGGGCTGATAAACGAGCAGTACTTC. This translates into CASSLVGGLINEQYF.